This TCR beta chain stems from a study of cytomegalovirus exposure and HLA in healthy donors. Findings and limits, study-wide: When analyzed later, a missense DCLRE1C variant was found to be linked to TCR beta V- and J-gene trimming. Later examination showed HLA-associated TCR beta chains had greater clonal expansion than equally common others. Because they were indistinguishable, some V segments, including TRBV6-2 and TRBV6-3, were excluded.

Germline-derived CDR1 and CDR2 are GTSNPN and SVGIG (reference sequence). The CDR3 contains 11 residues. V lost 3 bases, J lost 8 bases, and 10 bases lay in between. PCR involved 60 Vbeta and 13 Jbeta primers. Generated by immunoSEQ multiplex PCR, the TCRdb table keeps only in-frame clones and is missing some. The data show some 160,000 clones, approximately 73% seen once. Healthy bone marrow donors formed the donor group. For this clone: The antigen remains undetermined.

The specimen sequenced was PBMCs. V usage is TRBV30 and J usage is TRBJ1-2; D remains unclear. The receptor comes from a woman aged 18-29 years in good health and CMV-seropositive. CDR3 sequence: CAWSWAEGYTF. The CDR3 DNA reads TGTGCCTGGAGCTGGGCAGAAGGCTACACCTTC. Full variable domain (remainder filled in from reference TRBV30 and TRBJ1-2): SQTIHQWPATLVQPVGSPLSLECTVEGTSNPNLYWYRQAAGRGLQLLFYSVGIGQISSEVPQNLSASRPQDRQFILSSKKLLLSDSGFYLCAWSWAEGYTFGSGTRLTVV.